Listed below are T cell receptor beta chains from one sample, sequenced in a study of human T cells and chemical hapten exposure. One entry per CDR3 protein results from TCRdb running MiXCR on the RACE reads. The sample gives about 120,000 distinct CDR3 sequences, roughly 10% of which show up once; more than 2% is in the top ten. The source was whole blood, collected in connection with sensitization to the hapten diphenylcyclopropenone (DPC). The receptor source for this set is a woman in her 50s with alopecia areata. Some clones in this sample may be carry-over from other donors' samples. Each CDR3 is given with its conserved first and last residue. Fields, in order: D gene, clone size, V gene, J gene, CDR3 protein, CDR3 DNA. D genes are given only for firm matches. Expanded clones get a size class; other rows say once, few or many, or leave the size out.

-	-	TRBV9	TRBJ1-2	CASSVGGRTTYGYTF	TGTGCCAGCAGCGTAGGGGGAAGGACCACCTATGGCTACACCTTC
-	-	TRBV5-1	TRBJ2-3	CASSLRGGGADTQYF	TGCGCCAGCAGCTTGAGAGGAGGGGGGGCAGATACGCAGTATTTT
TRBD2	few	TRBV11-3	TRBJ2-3	CASSLGGGPSERTDTQYF	TGTGCCAGCAGCTTAGGCGGGGGACCTTCAGAACGCACAGATACGCAGTATTTT
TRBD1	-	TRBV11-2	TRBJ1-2	CASSLDPGGIYGYTF	TGTGCCAGCAGCTTAGATCCAGGGGGGATCTATGGCTACACCTTC
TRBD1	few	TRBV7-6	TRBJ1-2	CASSDRGGRSGYTF	TGTGCCAGCAGTGACAGGGGGGGGCGAAGCGGCTACACCTTC
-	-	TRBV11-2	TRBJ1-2	CASRRGGSGGYTF	TGTGCCAGCAGGAGGGGGGGCTCGGGAGGCTACACCTTC
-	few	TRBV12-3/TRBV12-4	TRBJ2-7	CATQTGTYEQYF	TGTGCCACCCAAACCGGGACCTACGAGCAGTACTTC
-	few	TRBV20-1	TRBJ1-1	CSARVMWPLNTEAFF	TGCAGTGCTAGAGTTATGTGGCCGCTGAACACTGAAGCTTTCTTT
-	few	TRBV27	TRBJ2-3	CASLNGAADTQYF	TGTGCCAGCCTGAACGGGGCCGCAGATACGCAGTATTTT
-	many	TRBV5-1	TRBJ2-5	CANRDWANPLWQETQYF	TGCGCCAACAGAGACTGGGCCAACCCATTATGGCAAGAGACCCAGTACTTC
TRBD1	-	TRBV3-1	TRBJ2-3	CASSQEDRGPLETQYF	TGTGCCAGCAGCCAAGAAGACAGGGGCCCGCTTGAAACGCAGTATTTT
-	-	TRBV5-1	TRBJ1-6	CASSLDGRTDSPLHF	TGCGCCAGCAGCTTGGATGGCAGGACGGATTCACCCCTCCACTTT
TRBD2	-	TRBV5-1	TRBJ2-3	CASSLPPGLAGLDTQYF	TGCGCCAGCAGCTTACCCCCGGGACTAGCGGGTCTAGATACGCAGTATTTT
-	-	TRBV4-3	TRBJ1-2	CASSQEDASWAGYTF	TGCGCCAGCAGCCAGGAAGATGCGAGCTGGGCGGGCTACACCTTC
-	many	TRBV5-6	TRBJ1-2	CASSLMGALGYTF	TGTGCCAGCAGCTTGATGGGGGCTCTCGGCTACACCTTC
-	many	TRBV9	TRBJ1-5	CASSVALVPRGQFQNQPQHF	TGTGCCAGCAGCGTAGCTTTGGTCCCGAGAGGACAGTTCCAAAATCAGCCCCAGCATTTT
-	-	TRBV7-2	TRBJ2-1	CASTKGVGEQFF	TGTGCCAGCACGAAAGGGGTAGGTGAGCAGTTCTTC
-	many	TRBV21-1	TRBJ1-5	CASSPSKEGSPNQPQHF	TGTGCCAGCAGCCCCTCCAAAGAGGGGTCACCTAATCAGCCCCAGCATTTT
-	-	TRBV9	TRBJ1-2	CASSVVDSPNGYTF	TGTGCCAGCAGCGTTGTCGACAGTCCAAATGGCTACACCTTC
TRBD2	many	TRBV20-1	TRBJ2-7	CSANSGLSYEQYF	TGCAGTGCTAATAGCGGGTTGTCCTACGAGCAGTACTTC
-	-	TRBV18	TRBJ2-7	CASSPEGSLDEQYF	TGTGCCAGCTCACCAGAGGGCTCACTCGACGAGCAGTACTTC
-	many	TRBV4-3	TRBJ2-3	CASSAGTDTQYF	TGCGCCAGCAGCGCTGGGACAGATACGCAGTATTTT
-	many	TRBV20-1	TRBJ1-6	CSARDRGQGSPLHF	TGCAGTGCTAGAGATCGGGGGCAGGGTTCACCCCTCCACTTT
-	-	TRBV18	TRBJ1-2	CASSPVGEGYGYTF	TGTGCCAGCTCACCCGTCGGGGAGGGCTATGGCTACACCTTC
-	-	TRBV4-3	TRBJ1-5	CASSQDWGTQPQHF	TGCGCCAGCAGCCAAGATTGGGGGACTCAGCCCCAGCATTTT
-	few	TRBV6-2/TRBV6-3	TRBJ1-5	CASTGVLDQPQHF	TGTGCCAGCACGGGGGTTTTGGATCAGCCCCAGCATTTT
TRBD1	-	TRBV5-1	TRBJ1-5	CASSLPSGQGLNQPQHF	TGCGCCAGCAGCTTGCCTTCCGGACAGGGACTCAATCAGCCCCAGCATTTT
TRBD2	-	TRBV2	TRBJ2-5	CASGGTVAGFQETQYF	TGTGCCAGCGGAGGGACGGTAGCGGGATTCCAAGAGACCCAGTACTTC
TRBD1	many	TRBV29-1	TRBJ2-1	CSVEAISGTGGGRSYNEQFF	TGCAGCGTTGAAGCGATCTCCGGGACAGGGGGTGGCCGCTCCTACAATGAGCAGTTCTTC
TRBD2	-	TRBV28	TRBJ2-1	CASSSLLAGGWNEQFF	TGTGCCAGCAGTTCCTTACTAGCGGGAGGGTGGAATGAGCAGTTCTTC
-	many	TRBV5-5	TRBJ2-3	CASSLEPGPLDTQYF	TGTGCCAGCAGCTTGGAGCCAGGCCCCCTTGATACGCAGTATTTT
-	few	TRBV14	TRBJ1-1	CASSQEQGWVKTEAFF	TGTGCCAGCAGCCAAGAGCAGGGGTGGGTAAAAACTGAAGCTTTCTTT
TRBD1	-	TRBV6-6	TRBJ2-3	CASSGTGVTDTQYF	TGTGCCAGTTCCGGGACAGGGGTCACAGATACGCAGTATTTT
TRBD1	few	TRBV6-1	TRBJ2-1	CASNGQGARNEQFF	TGTGCCAGCAACGGGCAGGGGGCGAGGAATGAGCAGTTCTTC
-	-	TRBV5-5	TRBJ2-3	CASSHDGAGLDTQYF	TGTGCCAGCAGCCACGACGGAGCCGGATTAGATACGCAGTATTTT
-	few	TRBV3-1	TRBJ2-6	CASSQGGLSGANVLTF	TGTGCCAGCAGCCAAGGGGGGCTGTCTGGGGCCAACGTCCTGACTTTC
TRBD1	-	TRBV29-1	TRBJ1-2	CSVASDRELRGYTF	TGCAGCGTGGCATCGGACAGGGAACTGCGTGGCTACACCTTC
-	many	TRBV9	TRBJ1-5	CASSGSAYSNQPQHF	TGTGCCAGCAGCGGCAGCGCTTATAGCAATCAGCCCCAGCATTTT
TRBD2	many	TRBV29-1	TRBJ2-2	CSVEVSGDGGGELFF	TGCAGCGTTGAAGTTAGCGGGGACGGTGGAGGGGAGCTGTTTTTT
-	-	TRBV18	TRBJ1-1	CASSPALTAEAFF	TGTGCCAGCTCACCAGCCCTGACAGCAGAAGCTTTCTTT
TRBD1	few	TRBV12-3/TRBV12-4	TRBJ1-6	CASNFDRGLRNSPLHF	TGTGCCAGCAACTTCGACAGGGGGCTGAGGAATTCACCCCTCCACTTT
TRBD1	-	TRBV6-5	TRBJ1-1	CASSWDRGGTEAFF	TGTGCCAGCAGTTGGGACAGGGGGGGAACTGAAGCTTTCTTT
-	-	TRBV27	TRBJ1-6	CASSLGGSPLHF	TGTGCCAGCAGTTTAGGGGGTTCACCCCTCCACTTT
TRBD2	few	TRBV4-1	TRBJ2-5	CASSQGSGGAWQETQYF	TGCGCCAGCAGCCAGGGTAGCGGGGGGGCATGGCAAGAGACCCAGTACTTC
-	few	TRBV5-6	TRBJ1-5	CASSFGGTYGSQPQHF	TGTGCCAGCAGCTTCGGCGGAACTTACGGAAGTCAGCCCCAGCATTTT
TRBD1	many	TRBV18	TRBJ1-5	CASSQETGNNQPQHF	TGTGCCAGCTCACAAGAGACAGGGAACAATCAGCCCCAGCATTTT
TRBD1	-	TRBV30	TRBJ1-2	CAWSVRGGGYGYTF	TGTGCCTGGAGTGTACGAGGGGGCGGCTATGGCTACACCTTC
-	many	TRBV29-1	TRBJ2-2	CSAAGEGTGELFF	TGCAGCGCCGCAGGGGAGGGCACCGGGGAGCTGTTTTTT
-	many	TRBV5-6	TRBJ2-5	CASSFEAYQETQYF	TGTGCCAGCAGCTTCGAAGCGTACCAAGAGACCCAGTACTTC
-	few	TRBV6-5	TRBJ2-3	CASKKGSTDTQYF	TGTGCCAGCAAGAAAGGAAGCACAGATACGCAGTATTTT
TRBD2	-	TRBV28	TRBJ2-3	CASTRTSVYTDTQYF	TGTGCCAGCACTCGGACTAGCGTATACACAGATACGCAGTATTTT